This is a list of T cell receptor beta chains from one sample in a study of blood T cell repertoires in COVID-19. The data were produced by immunoSEQ multiplex PCR, yet TCRdb's version contains in-frame clones alone and is incomplete. The data contain approximately 130,000 clones, about 75% of them seen just once; the ten biggest clones take up 20%. Sequenced sample: peripheral blood. Receptors originate from a man older than 75 with acute or convalescent COVID-19. CDR3s leave out the opening cysteine and the closing phenylalanine or tryptophan. Some rows mark clone size as missing; the rest say once, few, many or name a class of expanded clone.

clone_size	j_call	v_call	cdr3_aa
.	TRBJ2-5	TRBV19	ASSLDGRSETQY
.	TRBJ1-1	TRBV7-2	ASSPGQGGTEAF
.	TRBJ2-1	TRBV7-9	ASSLEMGLEQF
.	TRBJ1-6	TRBV5-6	ASSLIVENSPLH
.	TRBJ2-7	TRBV19	ASSLRHRGTEQY
.	TRBJ2-2	TRBV4-1	ASSHGQGALRTGELF
few	TRBJ2-5	TRBV6-2/TRBV6-3	ASSYFGGTWREQETQY
once	TRBJ1-1	TRBV6-6	ASSYAEVNTEAF
.	TRBJ2-7	TRBV6-2/TRBV6-3	ASSYVKRGLDYYEQY
.	TRBJ1-4	TRBV19	ASSISDTIREKLF
.	TRBJ2-3	TRBV2	ASTPLGGSRTDTQY
.	TRBJ2-6	TRBV27	ASSQGLAGANVLT
many	TRBJ1-5	TRBV19	ASSRSSGTGVGNQPQH
.	TRBJ1-1	TRBV2	ASSPLRDRANTEAF
few	TRBJ2-3	TRBV15	ATSSRLADTQY
.	TRBJ2-1	TRBV15	ATSRDVKGQSNEQF
.	TRBJ2-5	TRBV6-2/TRBV6-3	ASSHGQGGQETQY
.	TRBJ2-1	TRBV3-1/TRBV3-2	ASSQDFTGYNEQF
.	TRBJ1-5	TRBV2	ASSGGQVRQPQH
.	TRBJ2-3	TRBV12-3/TRBV12-4	ASSPGVTDTQY
.	TRBJ2-7	TRBV10-3	AISAGGYPPYEQY
few	TRBJ1-5	TRBV2	ASSRGRGNQPQH
.	TRBJ1-2	TRBV19	ASSRGQKALGGYT